The sequence of this TCR beta chain was determined in a study of T cells of healthy individuals. With V trimmed by 4 bases and J by 3 bases, 3 bases remained unmatched. Germline CDR1 reads SGHRS; CDR2 reads YFSETQ. The CDR3 spans 14 residues. TCRdb used MiXCR to reprocess the 5' RACE reads, holding one entry per CDR3 protein. The sample has around 83,000 distinct CDR3 sequences, about 4.8% seen once; the top ten hold roughly 7.6%. This clonotype was recorded at least ten times. This clonotype originated in a female donor in good health. The V gene is TRBV5-1, the J gene TRBJ2-2; TRBD1 matches 7 bases. CDR3 amino acids: CASSLQGDTGELFF. The CDR3 nucleotides read TGCGCCAGCAGCCTGCAGGGGGACACCGGGGAGCTGTTTTTT.